Reported below is one TCR beta chain. Antigen: not known. The CDR3 is 16 amino acids. Trimming pared 8 bases from V and 2 bases from J, leaving 21 bases between. Germline V lookup: CDR1 LNHDA, CDR2 SQIVND (reference sequence). These data are taken from a study of T cell responses to AZD1222 COVID-19 vaccine. The study, taken as a whole, reports: Dominant CD4 TCR responses targeted spike regions 160-218 and 743-854.

The protocol was immunoSEQ multiplex PCR, while the TCRdb copy is restricted to in-frame clones and leaves out a portion. The table has around 50,000 clones, around 80% seen once. Sequencing used peripheral blood, obtained on day 0 of AZD1222 vaccination. The clonotype was recovered from an adult in good health. The V gene is TRBV19, the J gene TRBJ1-2, with D tentatively TRBD1 (6 bases). The CDR3 reads CASGSNYRVVNYGYTF. CDR3 bases: TGTGCCAGTGGTAGCAACTACAGGGTAGTGAACTATGGCTACACCTTC.